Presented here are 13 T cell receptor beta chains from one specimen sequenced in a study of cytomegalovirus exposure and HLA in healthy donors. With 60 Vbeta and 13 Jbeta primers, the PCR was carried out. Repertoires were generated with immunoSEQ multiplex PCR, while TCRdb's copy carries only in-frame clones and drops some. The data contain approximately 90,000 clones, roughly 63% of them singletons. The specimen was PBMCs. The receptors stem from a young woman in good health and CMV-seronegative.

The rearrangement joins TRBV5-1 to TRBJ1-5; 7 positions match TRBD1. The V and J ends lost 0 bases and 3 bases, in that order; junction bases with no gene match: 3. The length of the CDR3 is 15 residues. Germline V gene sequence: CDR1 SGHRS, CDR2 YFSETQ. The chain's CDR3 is CASSLGDSPNQPQHF. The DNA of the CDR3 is TGCGCCAGCAGCTTGGGGGACAGTCCCAATCAGCCCCAGCATTTT.

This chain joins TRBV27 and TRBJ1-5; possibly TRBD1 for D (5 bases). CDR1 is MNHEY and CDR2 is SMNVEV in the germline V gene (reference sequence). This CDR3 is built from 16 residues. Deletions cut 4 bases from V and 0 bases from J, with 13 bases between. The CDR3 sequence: CASSWGGPFSNQPQHF. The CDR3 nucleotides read TGTGCCAGCAGTTGGGGGGGACCTTTTAGCAATCAGCCCCAGCATTTT.

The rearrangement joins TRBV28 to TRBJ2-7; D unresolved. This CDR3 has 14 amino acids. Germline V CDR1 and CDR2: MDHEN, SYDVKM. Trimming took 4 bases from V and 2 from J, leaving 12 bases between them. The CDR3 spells CASSYNSYPYEQYF. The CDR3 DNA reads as TGTGCCAGCAGTTATAACTCCTACCCCTACGAGCAGTACTTC.

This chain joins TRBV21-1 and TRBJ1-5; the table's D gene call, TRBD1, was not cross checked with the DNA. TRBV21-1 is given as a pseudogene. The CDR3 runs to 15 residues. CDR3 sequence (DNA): TGTGCCAGCAGCAAACACAGGGGGAGCAATCAGCCCCAGCATTTT. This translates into CASSKHRGSNQPQHF.

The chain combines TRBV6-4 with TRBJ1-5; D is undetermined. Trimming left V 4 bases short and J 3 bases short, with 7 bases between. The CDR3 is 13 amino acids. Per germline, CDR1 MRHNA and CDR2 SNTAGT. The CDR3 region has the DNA TGTGCCAGCAGTGGGGCCGTCAATCAGCCCCAGCATTTT. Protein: CASSGAVNQPQHF.

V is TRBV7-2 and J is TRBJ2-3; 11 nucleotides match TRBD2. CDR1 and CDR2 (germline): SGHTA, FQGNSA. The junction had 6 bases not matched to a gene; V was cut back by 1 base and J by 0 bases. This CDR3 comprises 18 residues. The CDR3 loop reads CASSLVGLADTSTDTQYF. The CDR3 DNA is TGTGCCAGCAGCTTAGTGGGACTAGCGGACACTAGCACAGATACGCAGTATTTT.

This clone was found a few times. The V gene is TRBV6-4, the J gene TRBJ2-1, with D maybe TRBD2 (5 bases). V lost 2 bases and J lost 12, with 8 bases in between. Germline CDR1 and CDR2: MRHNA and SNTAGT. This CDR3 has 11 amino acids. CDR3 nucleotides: TGTGCCAGCAGTGACCCTGAGGGGCAGTTCTTC. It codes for CASSDPEGQFF.

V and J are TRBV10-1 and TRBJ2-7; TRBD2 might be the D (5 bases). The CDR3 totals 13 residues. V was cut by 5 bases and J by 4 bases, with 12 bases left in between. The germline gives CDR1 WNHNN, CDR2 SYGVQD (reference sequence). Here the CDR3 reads CASSPAWTYEQYF. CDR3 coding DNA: TGCGCCAGCAGTCCCGCCTGGACTTACGAGCAGTACTTC.

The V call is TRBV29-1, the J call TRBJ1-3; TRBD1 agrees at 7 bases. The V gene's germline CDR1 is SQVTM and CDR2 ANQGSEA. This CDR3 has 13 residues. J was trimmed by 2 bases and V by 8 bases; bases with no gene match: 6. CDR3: CSFRGLAGNTIYF. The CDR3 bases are TGCAGCTTCAGGGGGTTAGCTGGAAACACCATATATTTT.

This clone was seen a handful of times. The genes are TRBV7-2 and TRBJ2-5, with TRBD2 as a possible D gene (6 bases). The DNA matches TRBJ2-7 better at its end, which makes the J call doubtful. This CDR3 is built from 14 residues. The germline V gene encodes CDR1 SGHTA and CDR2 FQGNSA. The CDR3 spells CASSLGGTTYEQYF. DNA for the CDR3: TGTGCCAGCAGCTTGGGCGGGACCACCTACGAGCAGTACTTC.

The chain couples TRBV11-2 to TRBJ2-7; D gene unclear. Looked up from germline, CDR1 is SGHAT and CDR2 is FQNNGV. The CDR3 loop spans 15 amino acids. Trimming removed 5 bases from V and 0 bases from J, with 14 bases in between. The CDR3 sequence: CASSGYDSSSYEQYF. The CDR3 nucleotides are TGTGCCAGCAGCGGATACGACTCCTCCTCCTACGAGCAGTACTTC.

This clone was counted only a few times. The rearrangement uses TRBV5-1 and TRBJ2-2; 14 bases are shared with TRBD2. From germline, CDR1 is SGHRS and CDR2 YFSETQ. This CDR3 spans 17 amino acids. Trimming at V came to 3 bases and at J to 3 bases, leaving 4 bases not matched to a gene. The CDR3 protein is CASSWGTSGSDTGELFF. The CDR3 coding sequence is TGCGCCAGCAGCTGGGGGACTAGCGGGAGTGACACCGGGGAGCTGTTTTTT.

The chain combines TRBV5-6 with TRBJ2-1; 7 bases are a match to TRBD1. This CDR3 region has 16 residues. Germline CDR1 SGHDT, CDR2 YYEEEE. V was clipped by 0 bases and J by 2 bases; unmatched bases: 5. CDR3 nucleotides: TGTGCCAGCAGCTTGGCCGCAGGGGGTCCCTACAATGAGCAGTTCTTC. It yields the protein CASSLAAGGPYNEQFF.